A selection of T cell receptor beta chains follows, all from one sample in a study of Ad26.COV2.S vaccination and SARS-CoV-2 variants. The data were produced by immunoSEQ multiplex PCR, yet TCRdb's version contains in-frame clones alone and is incomplete. The table includes some 270,000 clones, around nine tenths detected once. The source material was peripheral blood, sampled in a trial of Ad26.COV2.S vaccine versus placebo. The source is a person between 18 and 59 years old who received the Ad26.COV2.S COVID-19 vaccine or a placebo. The CDR3 runs from the conserved cysteine through the conserved F or W. Expanded clones get a size class; other rows say once, few or many, or leave the size out.

TRBJ2-1,16,NA,TRBV21-1,CASSKLHSQGHNEQFF
TRBJ1-1,14,few,TRBV4-2,CASSQKLQGSEAFF
TRBJ1-6,12,NA,TRBV6-5,CASTTSATPLHF
TRBJ1-2,14,NA,TRBV27,CASSPAGIRYGYTF
TRBJ1-1,17,NA,TRBV7-2,CASRLRPGHRSNTEAFF
TRBJ2-5,16,NA,TRBV7-9,CASSLSLSRAQETQYF
TRBJ2-7,14,NA,TRBV24-1,CATSGQTFPSEQYF
TRBJ1-1,17,NA,TRBV3-1/TRBV3-2,CASSQRSGTVMNTEAFF
TRBJ2-3,16,NA,TRBV6-5,CASSSLAGGSADTQYF
TRBJ2-1,18,NA,TRBV3-1/TRBV3-2,CASSQSSTNLGAYNEQFF
TRBJ1-6,19,NA,TRBV4-1,CASSQNTGGSSSYNSPLHF
TRBJ2-5,15,NA,TRBV14,CASSRRTSSQETQYF